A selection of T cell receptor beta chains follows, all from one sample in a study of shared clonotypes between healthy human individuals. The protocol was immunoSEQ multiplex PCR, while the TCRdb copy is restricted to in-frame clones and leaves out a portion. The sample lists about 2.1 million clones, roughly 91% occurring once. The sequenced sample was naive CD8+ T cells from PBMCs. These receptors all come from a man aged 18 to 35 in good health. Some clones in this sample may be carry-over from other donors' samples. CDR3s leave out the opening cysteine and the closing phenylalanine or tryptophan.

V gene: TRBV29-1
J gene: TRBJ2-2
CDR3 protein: SSTGGSGELF

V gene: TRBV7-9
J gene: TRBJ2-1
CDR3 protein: ASSSPGGSHYNEQF

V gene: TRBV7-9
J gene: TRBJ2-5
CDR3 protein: ASSPPFRDPGETQY

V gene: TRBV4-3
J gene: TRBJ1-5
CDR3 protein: ASSQDPGGWQPQH

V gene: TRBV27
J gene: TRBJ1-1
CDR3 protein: ASSLGQGAYTEAF

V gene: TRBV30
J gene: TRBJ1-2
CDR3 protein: AWSWYGVGYT

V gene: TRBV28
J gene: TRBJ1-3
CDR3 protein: ASSFMTGGDSGNTIY

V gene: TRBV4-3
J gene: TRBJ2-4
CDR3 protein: ASSQGGDIQY

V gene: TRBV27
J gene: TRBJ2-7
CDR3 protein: ASSFLDRSYEQY

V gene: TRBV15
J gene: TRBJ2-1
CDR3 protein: ATSSSSGRSNEQF

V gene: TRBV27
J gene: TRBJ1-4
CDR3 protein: ASSSAGPRVEKLF

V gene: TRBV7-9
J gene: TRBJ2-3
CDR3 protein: ASGDTQY

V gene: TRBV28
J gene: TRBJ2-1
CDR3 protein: ASSSGTSLNNEQF

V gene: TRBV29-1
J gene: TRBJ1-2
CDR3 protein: SVVGGYGYT

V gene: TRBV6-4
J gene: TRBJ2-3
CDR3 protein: ASSDSISGTPGDTQY

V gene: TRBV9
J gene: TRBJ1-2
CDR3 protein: ASSPGPQRGYGYT

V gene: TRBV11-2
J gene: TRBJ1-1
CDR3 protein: ASSFGPRSEGTEAF

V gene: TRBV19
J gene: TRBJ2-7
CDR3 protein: ASSSRTGYEQY

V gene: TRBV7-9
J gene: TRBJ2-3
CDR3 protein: ASSLRDGEPYTDTQY

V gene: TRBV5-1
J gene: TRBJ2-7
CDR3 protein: ASSLLIGLAGVEGYEQY

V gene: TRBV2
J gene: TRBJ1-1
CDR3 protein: ASSSGPGTEAF

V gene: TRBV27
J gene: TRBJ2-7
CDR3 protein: ASSLSGTGFEQY

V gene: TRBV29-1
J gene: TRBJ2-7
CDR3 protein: SVEAPLGRKYEQY

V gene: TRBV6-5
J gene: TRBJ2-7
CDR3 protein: ASSYSIRGPRMQY

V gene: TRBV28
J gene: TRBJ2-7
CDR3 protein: ASSFPGSGYEQY

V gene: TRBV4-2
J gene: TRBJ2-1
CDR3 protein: ASSQDLAGGPHEQF

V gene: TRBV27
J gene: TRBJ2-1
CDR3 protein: ATQPTSGRGGEQF

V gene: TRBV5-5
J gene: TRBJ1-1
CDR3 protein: ASLLTNRGRGSEAF

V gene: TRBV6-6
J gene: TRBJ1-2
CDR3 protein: ASSYSSAGGDGYT

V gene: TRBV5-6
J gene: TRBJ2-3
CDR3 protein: ASRLSDRSADTQY

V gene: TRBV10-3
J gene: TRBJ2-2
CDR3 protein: ASSAGAANTGELF

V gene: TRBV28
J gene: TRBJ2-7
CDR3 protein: ASSLGGVYEQY

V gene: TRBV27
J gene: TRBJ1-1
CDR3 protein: ASRLTGGSAEAF

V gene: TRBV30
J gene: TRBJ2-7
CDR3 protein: ATTGSSYEQY

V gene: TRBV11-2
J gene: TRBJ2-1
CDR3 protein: ASSLGGVSYNEQF

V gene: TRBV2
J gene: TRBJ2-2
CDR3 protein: ASSHFQIDREGTGELF

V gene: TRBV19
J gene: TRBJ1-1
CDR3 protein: ASTRRYRVPEAF

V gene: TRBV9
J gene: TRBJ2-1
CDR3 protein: ASSLAGTGAYNEQF

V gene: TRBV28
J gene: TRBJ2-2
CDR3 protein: ASSLDGTGELF

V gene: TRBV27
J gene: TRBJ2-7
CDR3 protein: ASSLSFGSQSYEQY